The rows below give T cell receptor beta chains drawn from one sample of a study of T-cell memory formation after mild COVID-19. TCRdb itself ran the 5' RACE reads through MiXCR, one entry per CDR3 protein. The sample holds 250,000 to 400,000 distinct CDR3 sequences, 14% seen once. The sequenced material came from PBMCs or a T cell subset sorted from them (not recorded which). The receptors come from a young man who had mild COVID-19 (a few samples of this study predate the infection). Cell type and time point are not known. CDR3s include the opening cysteine and the closing phenylalanine or tryptophan. The D gene is left open where the match is weak. The size of a clone is reported for some rows only, either as once, few or many, or as a class for expanded clones.

cdr3_aa cdr3_nt d_call j_call clone_size v_call
CATSDRSLYGYTF TGTGCCACCAGTGATCGGAGCCTTTATGGCTACACCTTC - TRBJ1-2 few TRBV24-1
CASSHALSGRESSYNEQFF TGTGCCAGCAGCCATGCTCTATCGGGGAGGGAAAGCTCCTACAATGAGCAGTTCTTC TRBD2 TRBJ2-1 few TRBV3-1
CASSYRRGFETQYF TGTGCCAGCAGCTACCGGCGGGGGTTTGAGACCCAGTACTTC TRBD2 TRBJ2-5 - TRBV7-2
CASSLTMTGGTDTQYF TGTGCCAGCAGCTTAACGATGACAGGAGGCACAGATACGCAGTATTTT - TRBJ2-3 few TRBV7-3
CAWGPRGFF TGTGCCTGGGGGCCCCGGGGGTTCTTC - TRBJ2-1 - TRBV30
CASSLLAGPAYEQYF TGTGCCAGCAGCCTACTAGCGGGGCCGGCCTACGAGCAGTACTTC TRBD2 TRBJ2-7 - TRBV12-3/TRBV12-4
CASSLRLLGEPISTDTQYF TGCGCCAGCAGCTTGCGACTCCTCGGGGAACCCATTAGCACAGATACGCAGTATTTT - TRBJ2-3 - TRBV5-1
CASSDGTSGQETQYF TGCGCCAGCAGCGACGGGACTAGCGGCCAAGAGACCCAGTACTTC TRBD2 TRBJ2-5 many TRBV5-1
CASSHTGAPDTQYF TGCGCCAGCAGCCACACAGGGGCCCCAGATACGCAGTATTTT TRBD1 TRBJ2-3 - TRBV5-1
CASSIPPGNTQYF TGTGCCAGCAGTATACCCCCTGGGAATACGCAGTATTTT - TRBJ2-3 - TRBV28
CSASIQYRERTGELFF TGCAGTGCTAGCATACAATACAGGGAAAGGACCGGGGAGCTGTTTTTT - TRBJ2-2 few TRBV20-1
CASIRQGGYGYTF TGTGCCAGCATCCGACAGGGGGGCTATGGCTACACCTTC TRBD1 TRBJ1-2 - TRBV7-9
CASSGGWNTEAFF TGCGCCAGCAGTGGGGGGTGGAACACTGAAGCTTTCTTT - TRBJ1-1 many TRBV10-2
CASRGGVEQFF TGTGCCAGCAGGGGAGGGGTTGAGCAGTTCTTC TRBD2 TRBJ2-1 - TRBV6-2/TRBV6-3
CASSVAYGTEAFF TGTGCCAGCAGCGTAGCCTACGGGACTGAAGCTTTCTTT - TRBJ1-1 - TRBV9
CASSSSGGYTDTQYF TGTGCCAGCAGCTCTAGCGGGGGTTACACAGATACGCAGTATTTT TRBD2 TRBJ2-3 few TRBV9
CASSARAAEAFF TGTGCCAGTAGTGCTAGGGCAGCTGAAGCTTTCTTT - TRBJ1-1 few TRBV19
CASSLNEVPIYTEAFF TGTGCCAGCAGCCTTAACGAGGTTCCGATATACACTGAAGCTTTCTTT - TRBJ1-1 - TRBV6-5
CASIERAHGEQFF TGTGCCAGCATCGAGCGGGCCCACGGCGAGCAGTTCTTC - TRBJ2-1 - TRBV2
CASSYSGRAIYGYTF TGTGCCAGCAGTTACTCGGGAAGGGCAATCTATGGCTACACCTTC - TRBJ1-2 few TRBV6-5
CASSEGLAGLNEQFF TGCGCCAGCAGTGAGGGACTAGCGGGGCTCAATGAGCAGTTCTTC TRBD2 TRBJ2-1 - TRBV10-2
CAVQHWNQPQHF TGTGCCGTACAGCACTGGAATCAGCCCCAGCATTTT - TRBJ1-5 - TRBV6-2/TRBV6-3
CASSPGQPNSGANVLTF TGTGCCAGCTCACCAGGACAGCCGAACTCTGGGGCCAACGTCCTGACTTTC - TRBJ2-6 - TRBV18
CASSLETQPQHF TGTGCCAGCAGCCTCGAGACCCAGCCCCAGCATTTT - TRBJ1-5 - TRBV6-6
CSVVWTASYGYTF TGCAGCGTTGTTTGGACAGCCTCCTATGGCTACACCTTC - TRBJ1-2 few TRBV29-1
CASSLTPWTGGDNEQFF TGCGCCAGCAGCCTCACTCCCTGGACAGGGGGGGACAATGAGCAGTTCTTC TRBD1 TRBJ2-1 few TRBV4-1
CSVGWDRVRKRANYGYTF TGCAGCGTTGGTTGGGACAGGGTACGGAAGCGTGCTAACTATGGCTACACCTTC TRBD1 TRBJ1-2 - TRBV29-1
CASSIGGHLSGTQYF TGTGCCAGTAGTATAGGAGGCCACCTCTCAGGGACCCAGTACTTC - TRBJ2-5 many TRBV19
CASSQERVEGTDTQYF TGCGCCAGCAGCCAAGAAAGGGTCGAGGGAACAGATACGCAGTATTTT - TRBJ2-3 few TRBV4-3
CASSLSGTPSEKLFF TGTGCCAGCAGCCTTTCCGGGACACCAAGTGAAAAACTGTTTTTT - TRBJ1-4 few TRBV7-2
CASSEKGWVVNEQFF TGTGCCAGCAGTGAAAAAGGTTGGGTCGTCAATGAGCAGTTCTTC - TRBJ2-1 few TRBV6-1
CASSLAPGGPYEQYF TGTGCCAGCAGCTTAGCGCCGGGGGGTCCCTACGAGCAGTACTTC TRBD2 TRBJ2-7 - TRBV7-2
CASSLRGRFYEQYF TGTGCCAGCAGTCTCCGGGGAAGGTTCTACGAGCAGTACTTC - TRBJ2-7 few TRBV12-3/TRBV12-4
CSARERGTHEQFF TGCAGTGCTAGAGAGCGGGGGACACATGAGCAGTTCTTC - TRBJ2-1 many TRBV20-1
CASSYIPGNEQFF TGTGCCAGCAGTTACATCCCGGGGAATGAGCAGTTCTTC - TRBJ2-1 few TRBV6-5
CASSSRQVYEQYF TGTGCCAGCAGCTCCAGACAGGTCTACGAGCAGTACTTC - TRBJ2-7 few TRBV7-2
CASSNAGRHNEQFF TGTGCCAGCAGCAACGCCGGGAGACATAATGAGCAGTTCTTC - TRBJ2-1 - TRBV11-3
CASSFSGREQFF TGTGCCAGCAGCTTTAGCGGGCGTGAGCAGTTCTTC TRBD2 TRBJ2-1 many TRBV14
CASKRREVFNSPLHF TGTGCCAGCAAACGCAGGGAAGTGTTTAATTCACCCCTCCACTTT - TRBJ1-6 many TRBV12-3/TRBV12-4
CASSYLAVRGSSYNSPLHF TGTGCCAGCAGTTACCTTGCGGTGCGGGGAAGCTCCTATAATTCACCCCTCCACTTT - TRBJ1-6 few TRBV6-5
CSVEVRDSANYGYTF TGCAGCGTTGAGGTCCGGGACAGTGCAAACTATGGCTACACCTTC TRBD1 TRBJ1-2 few TRBV29-1
CASTPEGWYAEAFF TGTGCCAGCACTCCGGAGGGTTGGTACGCTGAAGCTTTCTTT - TRBJ1-1 - TRBV6-5
CASSLLAGGRMETQYF TGCGCCAGCAGCTTACTTGCGGGGGGGCGCATGGAGACCCAGTACTTC TRBD2 TRBJ2-5 - TRBV5-1
CASSFAQGNTEAFF TGTGCCAGCAGTTTCGCACAGGGAAACACTGAAGCTTTCTTT - TRBJ1-1 few TRBV6-2/TRBV6-3
CASSSGGAFYEQYF TGTGCCAGCAGCTCAGGGGGCGCATTCTACGAGCAGTACTTC TRBD1 TRBJ2-7 few TRBV7-9
CASSFGLPYEQYF TGCGCCAGCAGCTTTGGATTGCCCTACGAGCAGTACTTC - TRBJ2-7 few TRBV5-1
CASSQEFTGLNTDTQYF TGCGCCAGCAGCCAAGAATTCACGGGACTCAACACAGATACGCAGTATTTT - TRBJ2-3 few TRBV4-3
CASRPLGGNTIYF TGTGCCAGCAGGCCCCTTGGGGGAAACACCATATATTTT - TRBJ1-3 - TRBV12-3/TRBV12-4
CASSQRTGRGNTIYF TGTGCCAGCAGCCAGAGGACAGGGCGCGGCAACACCATATATTTT TRBD1 TRBJ1-3 few TRBV3-1
CSATVRESQPQHF TGCAGTGCTACTGTCAGGGAGAGTCAGCCCCAGCATTTT - TRBJ1-5 few TRBV20-1
CASSIPASGNTIYF TGTGCCAGCTCAATCCCGGCCTCTGGAAACACCATATATTTT - TRBJ1-3 few TRBV18
CSALEQGPGYTF TGCAGTGCCCTCGAACAGGGGCCTGGCTACACCTTC TRBD1 TRBJ1-2 - TRBV20-1
CASSSAFPGQGSPLHF TGCGCCAGCAGCTCAGCATTCCCGGGACAGGGTTCACCCCTCCACTTT TRBD1 TRBJ1-6 many TRBV4-3